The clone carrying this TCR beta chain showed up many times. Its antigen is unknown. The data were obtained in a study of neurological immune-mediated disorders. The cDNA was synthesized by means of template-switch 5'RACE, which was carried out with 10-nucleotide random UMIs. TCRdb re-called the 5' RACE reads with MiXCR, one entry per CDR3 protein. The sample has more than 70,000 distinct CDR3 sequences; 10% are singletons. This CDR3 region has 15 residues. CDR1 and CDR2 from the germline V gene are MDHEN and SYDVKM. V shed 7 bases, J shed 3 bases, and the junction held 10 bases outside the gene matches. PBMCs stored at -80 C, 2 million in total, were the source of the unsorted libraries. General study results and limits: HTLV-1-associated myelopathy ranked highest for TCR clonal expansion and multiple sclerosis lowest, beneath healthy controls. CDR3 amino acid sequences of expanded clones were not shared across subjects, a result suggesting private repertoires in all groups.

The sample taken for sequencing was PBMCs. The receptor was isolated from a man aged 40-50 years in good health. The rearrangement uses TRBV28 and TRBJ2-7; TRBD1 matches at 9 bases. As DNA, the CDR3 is TGTGCCAGCACCCAAACCGGGACAGGGAGCTACGAGCAGTACTTC. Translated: CASTQTGTGSYEQYF. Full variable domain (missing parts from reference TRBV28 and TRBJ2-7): DVKVTQSSRYLVKRTGEKVFLECVQDMDHENMFWYRQDPGLGLRLIYFSYDVKMKEKGDIPEGYSVSREKKERFSLILESASTNQTSMYLCASTQTGTGSYEQYFGPGTRLTVT.